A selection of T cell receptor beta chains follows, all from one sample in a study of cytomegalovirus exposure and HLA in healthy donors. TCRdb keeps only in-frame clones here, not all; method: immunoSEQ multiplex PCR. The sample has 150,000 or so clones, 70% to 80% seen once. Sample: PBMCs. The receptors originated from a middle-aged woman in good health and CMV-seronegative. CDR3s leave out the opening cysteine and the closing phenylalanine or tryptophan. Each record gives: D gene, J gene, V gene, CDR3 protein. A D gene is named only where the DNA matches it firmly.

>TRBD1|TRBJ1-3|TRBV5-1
ASSQTGDSGNTIY
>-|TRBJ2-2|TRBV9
ASRSGSLAGGELF
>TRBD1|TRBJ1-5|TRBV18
ASSPTGQNQPQH
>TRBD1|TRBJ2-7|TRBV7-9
ASSLVRGQDEQY
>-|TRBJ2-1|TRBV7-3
ASSLTLTPGSYNEQF
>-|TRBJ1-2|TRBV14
ASSQGHHYGYT
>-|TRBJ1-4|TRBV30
AWNSRGDEKLF
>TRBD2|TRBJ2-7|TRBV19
ASSIGSAGEYEQY
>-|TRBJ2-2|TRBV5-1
ASQGSVPNTGELF
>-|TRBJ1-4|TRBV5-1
ASSSDSALRTTNEKLF
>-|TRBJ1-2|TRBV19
ASSRTGTQANYGYT
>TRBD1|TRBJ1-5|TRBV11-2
ASSFGTGGNQPQH
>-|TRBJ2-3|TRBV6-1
ASSEAPLVNSPDTQY
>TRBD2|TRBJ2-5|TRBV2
ASSASGAGGRETQY
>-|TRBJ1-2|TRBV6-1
ASSPGAYGYT
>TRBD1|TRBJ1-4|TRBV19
ASTARGTTNEKLF
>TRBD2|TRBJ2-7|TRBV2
ASRALAGENYEQY
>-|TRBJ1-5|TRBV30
AWKQGINQPQH
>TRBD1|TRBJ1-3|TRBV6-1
ASSVDREYGNTIY